This TCR beta chain is drawn from a study of shared clonotypes between healthy human individuals (dated by TCRdb to 2018 to 2021). Study-wide context: Three men and a couple of women, aged 18 to 49 years, made up the cohort. Each donor's leukapheresis produced roughly between about 0.9 and 9.5 billion PBMCs. Different laboratories and diverse techniques were used to prepare libraries and sequence TCR repertoires, to increase sequencing depth and limit assay-specific biases. To estimate repertoire size and how much clonotypes are shared between individuals, the study performed deep sequencing of blood TCR repertoires from five healthy adults. Per donor, three plates each were used for CD4 naive and CD4 memory, two for CD8 naive, and one for CD8 memory.

As encoded in the germline V gene (reference sequence), CDR1 is MNHEY while CDR2 is SMNVEV. Between the V and J ends, shortened by 6 bases and 3 bases respectively, the junction contains 15 bases. The CDR3 sequence holds 15 residues, the cysteine and phenylalanine included. Kept here is only the CDR3 DNA, which spans 45 bases and is read in frame from base 1. For the CD8 naive samples, CD45RO-negative cells were positively selected for CCR7, yielding a CD45RA+CCR7+ population from which TemRA cells were excluded. Healthy HIV-negative adults with no recently reported acute infections or vaccinations were included as donors. All donors were Caucasian adults living in Nashville, Tennessee, USA. Blood was obtained by leukapheresis, after which PBMCs were separated by Ficoll-Histopaque density gradient centrifugation and cryopreserved in liquid nitrogen vapor phase. Purity and quantity of every magnetically sorted T cell population were checked by analytical flow cytometry. From each sorted fraction, genomic DNA was isolated and quantified by UV absorbance on a Nanodrop 2000c.

Of note for this clone: It has no known antigen specificity. No clone much larger than this one lies a single base away; base qualities are absent.

Using the deep immunoSEQ assay, TCR CDR3 regions were amplified from genomic DNA by multiplex PCR. Extracted genomic DNA from each cell subset was spread evenly across all wells of several immunoSEQ 96-well plates, with each plate serving as a replicate. For sorted subsets, 200 to 250 ng of genomic DNA, equivalent to around 30,000 T cell genomes, went into each replicate PCR. The purified libraries were quantified using a Qubit 3.0 fluorometer, sized with a Bioanalyzer 2100, and then quantified again using the KAPA Library Quantification kit. A separate single-read 150-cycle Illumina NextSeq 550 flow cell was used to sequence each immunoSEQ 96-well plate. The authors' pipeline ran thus. Because the immunoSEQ output held only junctional sequences and lacked quality scores, the filtering could not match the filtering applied to full-length reads. To assign V/J genes and CDR3, sequences were annotated using PyIR, a Python wrapper for IgBLAST v1.9, with IMGT germline references. Reads with weak V/J assignments (E-value above 1e-6), missing CDR3, stop codons, out-of-frame junctions, or ambiguous translated residues were removed. V3J clonotypes were defined as sequences sharing the same inferred V gene, J gene, and CDR3 amino acid sequence. To compute the percentage overlap between repertoires, the number of shared unique clonotypes was divided by the size of the smaller repertoire. Three approaches were used to assess repertoire richness: RTK rarefaction, the Chao1 estimator, and Recon v2.1 estimates of unobserved clonotypes. Generation probabilities were computed with OLGA for all TCRbeta clonotypes obtained by the gDNA method from a few donors. TCRdb limited this immuneACCESS table to in-frame rearrangements with V and J called. A share of clones is missing; checked studies link under half to unresolved V genes, and the rest is unexplained. V and J calls and clone size are as listed in that table; D and trimming were resolved from the DNA. The sample contains about 2.1 million clones, about 94% of them found a single time. The ten top clones hold approximately 1.6% of the sample.

The study at large found these results: Clonotypes shared by all four sorted-subset donors showed higher generation probabilities than non-shared clonotypes. Across a handful of donors, around 5% of naive CD4, roughly 3.8% of naive CD8, under 2.5% of memory CD4, and under 0.45% of memory CD8 clonotypes were shared. Larger estimated clonotype richness was generally found for naive subsets than for memory subsets. Sampling was limited to blood, and TCR repertoires in tissue likely differ from TCR repertoires in blood. Pairwise subsampling led to the expectation that sequencing depth would affect the degree of clonotype sharing among donors. Rarefaction of sorted-subset datasets indicated incomplete sequencing despite the large sequencing depth. The small number of donors limited the genetic and exposure-history diversity represented.

Recombination connected TRBV27 to TRBJ1-5, with a weak D call of TRBD1 (6 bases match). The sequenced material came from naive CD8+ T cells from PBMCs. The cell subset or site label here, explained by the study, means: CD45RA+CCR7+. This clonotype originated in a man aged 18 to 29 in good health. Some clones in this sample may be carry-over from other donors' samples. The CDR3 region has the sequence CASSDLGQYNQPQHF. The DNA sequence reads TGTGCCAGCAGCGACCTCGGACAGTACAATCAGCCCCAGCATTTT.